The 4 T cell receptor beta chains in this list originate from one sample, sequenced in a study of technical replicates of blood from a handful of donors. Sequenced by immunoSEQ multiplex PCR; TCRdb stores in-frame clones only, minus some. Of approximately 50,000 clones detected, 90% to 95% appear once; the ten largest clones hold approximately 0.2%. The sample consisted of T cells isolated from PBMCs. Receptor source: a human donor in good health.

The chain links TRBV7-9 to TRBJ2-7, with TRBD2 matching 7 bases. V trimming: 5 bases; J trimming: 0 bases; junction bases outside the gene matches: 13. The CDR3 sequence is 17 residues long. Per germline, CDR1 SEHNR and CDR2 FQNEAQ (reference sequence). The CDR3 region is CASSPWARREASYEQYF. The CDR3 coding sequence is TGTGCCAGCAGCCCTTGGGCTCGACGGGAGGCCTCCTACGAGCAGTACTTC.

For this clone: The same CDR3 also results from other DNA sequences found in this sample. The chain links TRBV5-1 to TRBJ2-3; 7 bases fit TRBD2. The trim removed 4 bases at V and 4 bases at J, leaving 6 bases unmatched. Germline CDR1 is SGHRS and CDR2 is YFSETQ. The CDR3 consists of 14 residues. CDR3 nucleotides: TGCGCCAGCAGCCTTCCCACTAGCGCAGATACGCAGTATTTT. Its translation: CASSLPTSADTQYF.

This clone was seen only once. V usage is TRBV6-5 and J usage is TRBJ1-5, with 10 bases aligning to TRBD1. This CDR3 has 14 amino acids. With V trimmed by 4 bases and J by 4 bases, 1 base remained unmatched. Germline CDR1 and CDR2: MNHEY and SVGAGI. The CDR3 nucleotides read TGTGCCAGCAGTTGGGGACAGGGGAATCAGCCCCAGCATTTT. It is translated as CASSWGQGNQPQHF.

V gene TRBV7-2 combines with J gene TRBJ2-7; maybe TRBD2 (7 bases). The CDR3 covers 15 residues. Trimming pared 5 bases from V and 6 bases from J, leaving 20 bases between. Germline V CDR1 and CDR2: SGHTA, FQGNSA. The chain's CDR3 is CASSRVGVGGAEQYF. The CDR3, as DNA: TGTGCCAGCAGCCGGGTGGGAGTGGGGGGGGCCGAGCAGTACTTC.